This is a list of T cell receptor beta chains from one sample in a study of regulatory T cells in long-lasting Graves disease. From the multiplex PCR reads, TCRdb called clonotypes with MiXCR, one entry per CDR3 protein. The sample lists under 250,000 distinct CDR3 sequences, 20% occurring once. The sample in question was peripheral blood mononuclear cells (PBMCs), obtained at new diagnosis, from a patient treated with antithyroid drugs. The source is a female donor with Graves disease. CDR3s include the opening cysteine and the closing phenylalanine or tryptophan. The D gene is left open where the match is weak. A clone size is listed for some rows: how often the clone was seen (once, few, many), or a class if it is expanded.

length	J	V	size	D	CDR3	DNA
14	TRBJ2-1	TRBV7-3	many	NA	CASSSGPGLNEQFF	TGTGCCAGCAGCTCAGGCCCGGGGCTCAATGAGCAGTTCTTC
15	TRBJ2-2	TRBV11-1	many	TRBD2	CASSLGDYNTGELFF	TGTGCCAGCAGCTTAGGGGACTACAACACCGGGGAGCTGTTTTTT
15	TRBJ2-7	TRBV27	NA	NA	CASSQGNLRDYEQYF	TGTGCCAGCAGTCAAGGAAATTTGCGCGACTACGAGCAGTACTTC
13	TRBJ1-5	TRBV27	many	NA	CASSLGPAQPQHF	TGTGCCAGCAGTTTAGGCCCAGCCCAGCCCCAGCATTTT
12	TRBJ2-3	TRBV9	many	NA	CARQRITDTQYF	TGTGCCAGACAGAGAATCACAGATACGCAGTATTTT
16	TRBJ2-7	TRBV5-1	many	NA	CASSLKEQANHYEQYF	TGCGCCAGCAGCTTGAAAGAACAGGCGAACCACTACGAGCAGTACTTC
17	TRBJ2-3	TRBV7-9	many	TRBD1	CASSRPWNRGLTDTQYF	TGTGCCAGCAGCCGACCCTGGAACAGGGGGTTGACAGATACGCAGTATTTT
14	TRBJ2-7	TRBV5-5	many	NA	CASSMRTADYEQYF	TGTGCCAGCAGCATGAGGACAGCCGACTACGAGCAGTACTTC
14	TRBJ1-5	TRBV9	many	TRBD1	CASSGDRGYQPQHF	TGTGCCAGCAGCGGGGACAGGGGGTATCAGCCCCAGCATTTT
13	TRBJ1-1	TRBV29-1	many	NA	CSAYRDQNTEAFF	TGCAGCGCCTACAGGGATCAAAACACTGAAGCTTTCTTT
20	TRBJ2-2	TRBV2	NA	TRBD2	CASSETPGLAGGPESGELFF	TGTGCCAGCAGTGAAACGCCGGGACTGGCGGGAGGGCCGGAGTCCGGGGAGCTGTTTTTT
15	TRBJ1-1	TRBV7-2	many	NA	CASSSTTLLNTEAFF	TGTGCCAGCAGCTCGACGACACTATTGAACACTGAAGCTTTCTTT
14	TRBJ1-1	TRBV20-1	many	NA	CSAKESTGDTEAFF	TGCAGTGCCAAGGAGTCTACGGGGGACACTGAAGCTTTCTTT
12	TRBJ2-1	TRBV7-6	NA	NA	CASSKSNNEQLF	TGTGCCAGCAGCAAGTCCAACAATGAGCAGCTCTTC
13	TRBJ1-2	TRBV19	NA	NA	CASTLGRGYGYTF	TGTGCCAGTACCTTGGGCCGGGGCTATGGCTACACCTTC
17	TRBJ2-3	TRBV7-2	NA	TRBD2	CASSPSGLAGETDTQYF	TGTGCCAGCAGCCCCTCGGGACTAGCGGGGGAGACAGATACGCAGTATTTT
16	TRBJ1-1	TRBV19	many	NA	CASSTNRVGTNTEAFF	TGTGCCAGTAGTACCAACAGGGTTGGGACGAACACTGAAGCTTTCTTT
15	TRBJ2-2	TRBV7-6	many	TRBD2	CASHPFGGGTGELFF	TGTGCCAGCCACCCCTTCGGGGGGGGGACCGGGGAGCTGTTTTTT
18	TRBJ2-4	TRBV3-1	many	NA	CASSQKSGGNLAKNIQYF	TGTGCCAGCAGCCAAAAGAGTGGGGGAAATCTAGCCAAAAACATTCAGTACTTC
16	TRBJ2-2	TRBV19	many	NA	CASSIPGYHSTGELFF	TGTGCCAGTAGTATTCCGGGGTATCATTCAACCGGGGAGCTGTTTTTT
15	TRBJ2-6	TRBV4-3	NA	NA	CASSQEGSGANVLTF	TGCGCCAGCAGCCAAGAGGGGTCCGGGGCCAACGTCCTGACTTTC
18	TRBJ2-3	TRBV3-1	many	NA	CASSRGLGRGFSTDTQYF	TGTGCCAGCAGCCGCGGTTTGGGAAGGGGGTTTTCCACAGATACGCAGTATTTT
14	TRBJ2-3	TRBV30	many	NA	CAWRARGTLDTQYF	TGTGCCTGGAGGGCACGCGGTACCTTGGATACGCAGTATTTT
14	TRBJ2-3	TRBV6-2/TRBV6-3	many	TRBD1	CASRPGQVADTQYF	TGTGCCAGCAGGCCGGGACAGGTGGCGGATACGCAGTATTTT
12	TRBJ2-1	TRBV18	many	NA	CASSPTQDRPFF	TGTGCCAGCTCACCAACCCAGGATAGACCGTTCTTC
14	TRBJ1-4	TRBV5-4	many	NA	CASSPGPGSEKLFF	TGTGCCAGCAGCCCAGGCCCTGGAAGTGAAAAACTGTTTTTT
16	TRBJ2-2	TRBV5-1	many	NA	CASSFGPGQDTGELFF	TGCGCCAGCAGCTTCGGTCCAGGGCAGGATACCGGGGAGCTGTTTTTT
14	TRBJ1-2	TRBV29-1	many	NA	CSVEVVRGIYGYTF	TGCAGCGTTGAAGTGGTGAGGGGCATCTATGGCTACACCTTC
15	TRBJ2-2	TRBV20-1	many	TRBD1	CSASVRQGSTGELFF	TGCAGTGCTAGCGTTCGACAGGGGAGCACCGGGGAGCTGTTTTTT
12	TRBJ2-3	TRBV29-1	NA	NA	CSVGRSTDTQYF	TGCAGCGTTGGTCGGTCCACAGATACGCAGTATTTT
15	TRBJ1-5	TRBV7-9	few	NA	CASSLGQGVNQPQHF	TGTGCCAGCAGCTTAGGGCAGGGCGTCAATCAGCCCCAGCATTTT
12	TRBJ2-7	TRBV20-1	many	NA	CSGLDDTYEQYF	TGCAGTGGGCTTGACGACACCTACGAGCAGTACTTC
15	TRBJ2-7	TRBV28	many	NA	CASSREASLSYEQYF	TGTGCCAGCAGCAGGGAGGCGAGCCTCTCCTACGAGCAGTACTTC
18	TRBJ2-1	TRBV20-1	many	NA	CSARGDFLKMTSYNEQFF	TGCAGTGCTAGGGGGGACTTCCTGAAGATGACCTCCTACAATGAGCAGTTCTTC
16	TRBJ2-1	TRBV2	NA	TRBD1	CASRVQGQGNYNEQFF	TGTGCCAGCAGAGTACAGGGACAGGGGAACTACAATGAGCAGTTCTTC
17	TRBJ1-3	TRBV5-6	many	NA	CASSLWGARSSGNTIYF	TGTGCCAGCAGCTTGTGGGGGGCGCGGTCCTCTGGAAACACCATATATTTT
15	TRBJ2-7	TRBV29-1	many	TRBD1	CSVEDRKGAPLKQYF	TGCAGCGTTGAAGATCGTAAGGGGGCGCCCCTTAAGCAGTACTTC
13	TRBJ2-5	TRBV6-9	many	NA	CASSYGREETQYF	TGTGCCAGCAGTTATGGCAGGGAAGAGACCCAGTACTTC
14	TRBJ2-5	TRBV12-3/TRBV12-4	many	TRBD2	CASSRSGGAETQYF	TGTGCCAGCAGCCGTAGCGGGGGGGCGGAGACCCAGTACTTC
15	TRBJ1-5	TRBV12-3/TRBV12-4	many	TRBD1	CASSLQDRDNQPQHF	TGTGCCAGCAGTTTACAGGACAGGGACAATCAGCCCCAGCATTTT
14	TRBJ2-7	TRBV5-6	many	NA	CASSFLQEEYEQYF	TGTGCCAGCAGCTTTTTACAGGAGGAGTACGAGCAGTACTTC
14	TRBJ2-2	TRBV6-1	few	TRBD2	CAINPGTSIGELFF	TGTGCCATTAATCCCGGGACTAGCATCGGGGAGCTGTTTTTT
14	TRBJ2-5	TRBV10-1	many	NA	CASSASGAEETQYF	TGCGCCAGCAGTGCCTCCGGGGCTGAGGAGACCCAGTACTTC
15	TRBJ2-5	TRBV7-2	many	NA	CASQDHDANQETQYF	TGTGCCAGCCAGGATCACGACGCGAACCAAGAGACCCAGTACTTC
13	TRBJ1-1	TRBV7-2	many	TRBD1	CASSRRGRTEAFF	TGTGCCAGCAGCCGCAGGGGGAGGACTGAAGCTTTCTTT
15	TRBJ1-2	TRBV29-1	many	NA	CSVEGSVRGNYGYTF	TGCAGCGTTGAAGGTTCAGTCAGGGGTAACTATGGCTACACCTTC
18	TRBJ1-5	TRBV12-3/TRBV12-4	once	NA	CASSSTPLRQVSNQPQHF	TGTGCCAGCAGTTCCACCCCCCTCCGACAGGTCAGCAATCAGCCCCAGCATTTT
16	TRBJ2-2	TRBV2	many	TRBD2	CASKRLAGINTGELFF	TGTGCCAGCAAGCGACTAGCGGGTATTAACACCGGGGAGCTGTTTTTT
15	TRBJ1-6	TRBV10-2	NA	NA	CASSALWGEESPLHF	TGCGCCAGCAGCGCGCTGTGGGGGGAAGAATCACCCCTCCACTTT
13	TRBJ1-2	TRBV19	NA	NA	CASKWRANYGYTF	TGTGCCAGTAAATGGAGAGCTAACTATGGCTACACCTTC
14	TRBJ2-3	TRBV7-8	many	TRBD2	CASSLGLAGDMQYF	TGTGCCAGCAGCCTTGGACTAGCGGGAGATATGCAGTATTTT
14	TRBJ2-3	TRBV6-1	many	NA	CASKRRSSTDTQYF	TGTGCCAGCAAACGGCGTAGTAGCACAGATACGCAGTATTTT
13	TRBJ1-3	TRBV11-3	NA	NA	CASSLVYGNTIYF	TGTGCCAGCAGCTTAGTATATGGAAACACCATATATTTT
12	TRBJ1-5	TRBV11-2	many	NA	CASSRTGQPQHF	TGTGCCAGCAGCCGAACCGGTCAGCCCCAGCATTTT
15	TRBJ2-2	TRBV5-1	many	NA	CASRRETANTGELFF	TGCGCCAGCAGGAGGGAGACTGCGAACACCGGGGAGCTGTTTTTT